Included here is one TCR beta chain sequence, with context. Patients had blood sampled at baseline and again on cycle 4 day 1 and cycle 7 day 1. CDR3 length: 13 amino acids. The germline V gene encodes CDR1 MNHNS and CDR2 SASEGT. The V gene lost 4 bases and the J gene lost 5 bases, with 9 bases spanning the gap. These data come from a study of OX40 agonist ivuxolimab in advanced cancers. Profiling relied on immunoSEQ multiplex PCR, and the TCRdb table lists in-frame clones only, not all of them. This table holds approximately 43,000 clones, 89% found once. The source of this sequence is an adult with an advanced solid tumor such as melanoma, head and neck, liver or kidney cancer. The source material was CD4+ or CD8+ T cells sorted from blood, sampled in a trial of the OX40 agonist ivuxolimab. The chain uses TRBV6-1 and TRBJ2-4; D perhaps matches TRBD1 (6 bases). The DNA of the CDR3 is TGTGCCAGCAGTGGGACAGTCCAAAACATTCAGTACTTC. It encodes CASSGTVQNIQYF.